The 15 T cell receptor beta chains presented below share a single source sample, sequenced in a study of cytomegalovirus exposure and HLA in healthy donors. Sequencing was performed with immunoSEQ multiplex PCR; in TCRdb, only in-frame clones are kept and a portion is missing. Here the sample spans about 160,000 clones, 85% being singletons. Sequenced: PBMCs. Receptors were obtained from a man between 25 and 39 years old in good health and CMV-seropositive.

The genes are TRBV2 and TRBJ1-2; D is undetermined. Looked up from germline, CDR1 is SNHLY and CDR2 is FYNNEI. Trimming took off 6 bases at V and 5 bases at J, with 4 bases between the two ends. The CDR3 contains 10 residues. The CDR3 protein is CASRSYGYTF. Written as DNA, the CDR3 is TGTGCCAGCAGGTCGTATGGCTACACCTTC.

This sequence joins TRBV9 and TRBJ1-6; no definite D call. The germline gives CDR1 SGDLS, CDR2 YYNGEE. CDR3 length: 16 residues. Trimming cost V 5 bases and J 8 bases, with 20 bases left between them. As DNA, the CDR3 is TGTGCCAGCAGTGCCGAGGCATCATATAACCATTCACCCCTCCACTTT. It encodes CASSAEASYNHSPLHF. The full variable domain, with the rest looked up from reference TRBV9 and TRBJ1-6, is DSGVTQTPKHLITATGQRVTLRCSPRSGDLSVYWYQQSLDQGLQFLIQYYNGEERAKGNILERFSAQQFPDLHSELNLSSLELGDSALYFCASSAEASYNHSPLHFGNGTRLTVT.

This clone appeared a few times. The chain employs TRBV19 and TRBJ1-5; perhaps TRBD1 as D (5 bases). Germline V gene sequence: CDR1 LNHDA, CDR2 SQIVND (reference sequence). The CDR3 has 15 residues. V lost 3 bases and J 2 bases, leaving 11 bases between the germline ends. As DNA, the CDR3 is TGTGCCAGTAGTATGGGGCAGGGTGGCAATCAGCCCCAGCATTTT. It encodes CASSMGQGGNQPQHF. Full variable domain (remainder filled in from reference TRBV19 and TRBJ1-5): DGGITQSPKYLFRKEGQNVTLSCEQNLNHDAMYWYRQDPGQGLRLIYYSQIVNDFQKGDIAEGYSVSREKKESFPLTVTSAQKNPTAFYLCASSMGQGGNQPQHFGDGTRLSIL.

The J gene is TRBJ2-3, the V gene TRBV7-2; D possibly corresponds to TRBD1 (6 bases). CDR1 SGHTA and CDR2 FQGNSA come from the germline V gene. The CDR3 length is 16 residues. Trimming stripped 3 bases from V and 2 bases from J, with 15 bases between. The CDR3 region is CASSFPTGSFTDTQYF. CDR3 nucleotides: TGTGCCAGCAGCTTCCCGACAGGTTCGTTCACAGATACGCAGTATTTT.

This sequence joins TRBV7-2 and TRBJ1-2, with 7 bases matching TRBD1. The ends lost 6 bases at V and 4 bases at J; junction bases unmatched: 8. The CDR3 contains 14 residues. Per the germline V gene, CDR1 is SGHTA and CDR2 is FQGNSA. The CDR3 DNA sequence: TGTGCCAGCAGTCCACAGGGGTCCTCCTATGGCTACACCTTC. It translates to CASSPQGSSYGYTF.

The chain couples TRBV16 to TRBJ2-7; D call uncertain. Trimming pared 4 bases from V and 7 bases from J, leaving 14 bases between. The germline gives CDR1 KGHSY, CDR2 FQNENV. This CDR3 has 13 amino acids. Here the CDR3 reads CASSLYRVREQYF. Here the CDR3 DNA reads TGTGCCAGCAGCCTCTACCGAGTCCGGGAGCAGTACTTC.

In DNA form, the CDR3 reads TGTGCCAGCAGCGTTCCAGCGGGGGACAGCTACGAGCAGTACTTC. It specifies CASSVPAGDSYEQYF. The rearrangement uses TRBV9 and TRBJ2-7; maybe TRBD2 (8 bases). The CDR3 runs to 15 residues. The germline V gene encodes CDR1 SGDLS and CDR2 YYNGEE. V was pared by 2 bases and J by 3 bases, with 15 bases between.

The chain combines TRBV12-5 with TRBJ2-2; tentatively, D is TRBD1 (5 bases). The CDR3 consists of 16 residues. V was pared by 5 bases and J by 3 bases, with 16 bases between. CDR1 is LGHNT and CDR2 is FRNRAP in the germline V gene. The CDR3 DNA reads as TGTGCTAGTGGTAGCTCAGGGTGGGCCGACACCGGGGAGCTGTTTTTT. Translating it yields CASGSSGWADTGELFF.

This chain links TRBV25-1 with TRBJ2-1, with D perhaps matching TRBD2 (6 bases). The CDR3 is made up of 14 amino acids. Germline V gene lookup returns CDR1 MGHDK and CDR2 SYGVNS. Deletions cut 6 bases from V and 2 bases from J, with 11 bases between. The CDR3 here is CASSRRGTYNEQFF. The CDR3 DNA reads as TGTGCCAGCAGCCGGCGGGGCACCTACAATGAGCAGTTCTTC. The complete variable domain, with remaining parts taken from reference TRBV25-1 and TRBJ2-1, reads EADIYQTPRYLVIGTGKKITLECSQTMGHDKMYWYQQDPGMELHLIHYSYGVNSTEKGDLSSESTVSRIRTEHFPLTLESARPSHTSQYLCASSRRGTYNEQFFGPGTRLTVL.

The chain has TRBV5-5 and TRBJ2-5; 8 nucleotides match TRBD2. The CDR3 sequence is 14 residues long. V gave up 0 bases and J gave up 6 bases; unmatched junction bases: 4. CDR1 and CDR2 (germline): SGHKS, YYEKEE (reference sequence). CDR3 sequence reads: CASSLVRGAQTQYF. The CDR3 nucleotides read TGTGCCAGCAGCTTGGTGCGGGGGGCACAGACCCAGTACTTC.

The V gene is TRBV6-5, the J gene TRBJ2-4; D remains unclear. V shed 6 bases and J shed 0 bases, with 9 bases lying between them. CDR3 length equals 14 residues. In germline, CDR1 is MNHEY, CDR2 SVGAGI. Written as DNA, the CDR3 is TGTGCCAGCAGGCAGGCGCTAGCCAAAAACATTCAGTACTTC. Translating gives CASRQALAKNIQYF.

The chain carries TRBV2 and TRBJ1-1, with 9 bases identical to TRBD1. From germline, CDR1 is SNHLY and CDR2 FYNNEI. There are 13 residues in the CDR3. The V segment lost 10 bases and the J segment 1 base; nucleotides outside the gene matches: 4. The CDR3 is CANGQGKNTEAFF. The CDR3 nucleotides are TGTGCCAACGGACAGGGGAAGAACACTGAAGCTTTCTTT.

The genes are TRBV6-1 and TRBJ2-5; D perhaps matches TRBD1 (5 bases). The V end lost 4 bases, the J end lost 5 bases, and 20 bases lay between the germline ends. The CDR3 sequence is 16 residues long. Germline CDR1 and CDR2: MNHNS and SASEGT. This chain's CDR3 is CASSVSAGKDWETQYF. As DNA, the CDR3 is TGTGCCAGCAGTGTGTCGGCAGGGAAGGATTGGGAGACCCAGTACTTC.

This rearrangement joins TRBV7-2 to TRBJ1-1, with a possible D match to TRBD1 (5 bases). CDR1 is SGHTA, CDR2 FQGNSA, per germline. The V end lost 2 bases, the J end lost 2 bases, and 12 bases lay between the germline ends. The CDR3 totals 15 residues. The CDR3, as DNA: TGTGCCAGCAGCTTACAATGGAGGGGCAACACTGAAGCTTTCTTT. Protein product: CASSLQWRGNTEAFF.

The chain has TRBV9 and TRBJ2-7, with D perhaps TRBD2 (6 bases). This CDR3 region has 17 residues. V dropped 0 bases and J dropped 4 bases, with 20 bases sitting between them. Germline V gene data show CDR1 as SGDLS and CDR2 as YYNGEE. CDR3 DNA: TGTGCCAGCAGCGTAGGCGGTAGCGGAACTACTACGTACGAGCAGTACTTC. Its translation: CASSVGGSGTTTYEQYF.